A single sample is the source of the 6 T cell receptor beta chains below, sequenced in a study of blood T cell repertoires in COVID-19 (TCRdb year 2020). The protocol used for the library was the immunoSEQ multiplex PCR assay. Entries here come from immuneACCESS through TCRdb and include only in-frame sequences with V and J called. Some clones fail to appear in such tables; in the studies checked, an unresolved V gene covers under half of the shortfall, and the cause of the remainder is unknown. In this sample the table shows fewer than 350,000 clones, roughly nine tenths of which occur a single time. The ten largest clones take up 3.9% of the sample. Sequenced: peripheral blood. The source is a woman aged 55-70 years with COVID-19, enrolled during active disease.

This clone appeared once. The rearrangement uses TRBV11-2 and TRBJ2-5, with D perhaps TRBD1 (6 bases). Trimming removed 5 bases at V and 7 bases at J, with 8 bases between. Germline assignment: CDR1 SGHAT and CDR2 FQNNGV. CDR3 size: 11 residues. The CDR3 loop reads CASSPGATQYF. The CDR3 coding sequence is TGTGCCAGCAGCCCAGGGGCGACCCAGTACTTC.

The chain joins TRBV5-1 to TRBJ1-2, with a tentative D call TRBD1 (6 bases). The CDR3 covers 13 residues. The ends were cut back, 2 bases at V and 6 bases at J, with 11 bases in the middle. Germline CDR1 is SGHRS and CDR2 is YFSETQ. Here the CDR3 reads CASSFIQGDGYTF. The CDR3 nucleotides read TGCGCCAGCAGCTTCATACAGGGCGATGGCTACACCTTC.

The V and J genes are TRBV28 and TRBJ1-5; 8 bases fit TRBD1. V was clipped by 7 bases and J by 0 bases; unmatched bases: 2. Germline V gene lookup returns CDR1 MDHEN and CDR2 SYDVKM. CDR3 length equals 14 residues. CDR3 sequence reads: CASTGGNSNQPQHF. The CDR3 DNA follows: TGTGCCAGCACAGGGGGCAATAGCAATCAGCCCCAGCATTTT. The full variable domain, completed using reference TRBV28 and TRBJ1-5, is DVKVTQSSRYLVKRTGEKVFLECVQDMDHENMFWYRQDPGLGLRLIYFSYDVKMKEKGDIPEGYSVSREKKERFSLILESASTNQTSMYLCASTGGNSNQPQHFGDGTRLSIL.

The chain combines TRBV19 with TRBJ1-6; D ambiguous. Germline CDR1 reads LNHDA; CDR2 reads SQIVND (reference sequence). This CDR3 is 13 amino acids long. V lost 5 bases and J 7 bases, leaving 9 bases between the germline ends. The CDR3 loop is CASSHTGNSPLHF. The CDR3 DNA reads as TGTGCCAGTAGTCATACGGGGAATTCACCCCTCCACTTT. Combining the CDR3 with reference TRBV19 and TRBJ1-6 gives the whole variable domain DGGITQSPKYLFRKEGQNVTLSCEQNLNHDAMYWYRQDPGQGLRLIYYSQIVNDFQKGDIAEGYSVSREKKESFPLTVTSAQKNPTAFYLCASSHTGNSPLHFGNGTRLTVT.

This chain uses TRBV3-1 (or the pseudogene TRBV3-2) with TRBJ2-5; weak D call: TRBD2 (7 bases). Trimming shortened V by 9 bases and J by 8 bases, and 19 bases separated the two germline ends. This CDR3 has 13 amino acids. From germline, CDR1 is LGHDT and CDR2 YNNKEL (reference sequence). Here the CDR3 reads CASGPRGAQTQYF. The CDR3 region has the DNA TGTGCCAGTGGGCCACGGGGGGCCCAAACCCAGTACTTC.

In DNA form, the CDR3 reads TGTGCCAGCAGTTTCAGGCGTTACGAGGGCCTGGGGTATAATTCACCCCTCCACTTT. Translation gives CASSFRRYEGLGYNSPLHF. The chain is built from TRBV27 and TRBJ1-6, with D hard to call. Trimming removed 3 bases from V and 4 bases from J, with 22 bases in between. Per germline, CDR1 MNHEY and CDR2 SMNVEV (reference sequence). The CDR3 is 19 residues long.